These 5 T cell receptor beta chains were sequenced from one sample in a study of OX40 agonist ivuxolimab in advanced cancers. TCRdb's copy holds only in-frame clones and misses some; the assay was immunoSEQ multiplex PCR. The table has under 20,000 clones, approximately 84% seen once; the top ten hold around 3.5%. The specimen was CD4+ or CD8+ T cells sorted from blood, collected in a trial of the OX40 agonist ivuxolimab. The receptor set was obtained from an adult with an advanced solid tumor such as melanoma, head and neck, liver or kidney cancer.

This chain uses TRBV11-3 with TRBJ2-1; TRBD2 matches at 16 bases. The CDR3 runs to 19 residues. Germline V gene data show CDR1 as SGHNT and CDR2 as YENEEA. After removal of 0 bases from V and 6 bases from J, the junction contained 8 bases not matched to a gene. In nucleotides, the CDR3 is TGTGCCAGCAGCTTAGATGAGGGACTAGCGGGAGGGCCGCTCAATGAGCAGTTCTTC. Translated, it gives CASSLDEGLAGGPLNEQFF.

This clone has only one observation. The gene calls are TRBV7-9 and TRBJ2-7; D is unclear. Germline V gives CDR1 SEHNR, CDR2 FQNEAQ (reference sequence). The V and J ends lost 5 bases and 1 base respectively, with 6 bases between them. The CDR3 runs 12 residues. CDR3 nucleotide sequence: TGTGCCAGCAGCGATGCTTCCTACGAGCAGTACTTC. Its protein is CASSDASYEQYF.

The rearrangement joins TRBV19 to TRBJ1-6; TRBD1 matches at 7 bases. This CDR3 is built from 16 residues. CDR1 LNHDA and CDR2 SQIVND come from the germline V gene (reference sequence). Losses at the gene ends were 4 bases for V and 5 bases for J; bases not matched to a gene: 8. CDR3 DNA sequence: TGTGCCAGTAGTACTTCCGGGACAGCGGATAATTCACCCCTCCACTTT. Translating it yields CASSTSGTADNSPLHF.

The genes are TRBV27 and TRBJ2-3; D unresolved. The CDR3 has 14 amino acids. CDR1 is MNHEY and CDR2 is SMNVEV in the germline V gene (reference sequence). The V and J ends lost 3 bases and 0 bases respectively, with 7 bases between them. DNA for the CDR3: TGTGCCAGCAGTTTTTTAGGGAGCACAGATACGCAGTATTTT. Its protein product is CASSFLGSTDTQYF.

The V and J genes are TRBV28 and TRBJ1-2; no clear D gene. CDR3 length: 13 amino acids. V lost 7 bases and J 7 bases, leaving 16 bases between the germline ends. Germline V gives CDR1 MDHEN, CDR2 SYDVKM. CDR3: CASTGSAPLGYTF. CDR3 DNA sequence: TGTGCCAGCACCGGGTCCGCCCCCCTTGGCTACACCTTC.